This T cell receptor beta chain was recovered during a study of blood T cell repertoires in COVID-19 (TCRdb year 2020). In terms of the full investigation: Samples from collaborators originated in the United States, Italy and Spain and spanned both the acute and convalescent phases of COVID-19. Samples were obtained from the ongoing ImmuneRACE study (first 160 participants) and from some 1,300 subjects provided by 6 global collaborators. The dataset comprised deeply sampled blood TCRbeta repertoires from subjects exposed to, actively infected with, or recovered from COVID-19. The sample metadata nearly always contained a de-identified subject ID, COVID-19 status, age in years and sex. Where HLA class I and class II types were available, the types were taken from metadata supplied by the sample provider, not from assay-based typing. A freely available public database, intended as a resource for researchers studying the immune response to SARS-CoV-2, is where the repertoires were released. The prospective study material was composed of cDNA or gDNA derived from T cells, B-cell-depleted T cells, or PBMCs. Broader findings and caveats from the paper: How much clinical and demographic metadata was included differed by source and by participant, and the metadata was provided uncurated.

TCRbeta CDR3 regions were amplified from genomic DNA using the immunoSEQ Assay, a bias-controlled multiplex PCR. Turning to the authors' computational methods: Nucleated cell counts per sample were estimated from amplification of reference gene primers within the assay. To quantify the absolute abundance of each unique TCRbeta CDR3 rearrangement, sequence reads were collapsed and filtered. Productive Simpson clonality was computed per sample as the square root of Simpson's diversity index over productive rearrangements. TCRdb's version of the immuneACCESS table is confined to in-frame rearrangements and falls short of the full clone set. An unresolved V gene accounts for under half of the shortfall where checked; the remainder is of unknown origin. V and J calls and clone size come straight from that table; D and trimming were deduced from the DNA. Recorded for this sample are about 380,000 clones; almost 90% of them occurred a single time. Clones ranked in the top ten supply 6% to 7.5% of the sample.

As to this clone: This receptor's antigen is unknown. Per-base qualities were not stored, and no clone one base away is much larger.

Each collaborating institution followed its own protocols to collect whole blood in K2EDTA tubes. For TCRbeta analysis, collaborators shipped samples in one of three forms: frozen whole blood, isolated PBMCs, or DNA extracted from either of those sample types. The cysteine opens and the phenylalanine closes a CDR3 of 16 amino acids. The retained sequence is limited to the CDR3, 48 bases, with the frame set at the first base. V and J are truncated by 1 base and 3 bases respectively, leaving an intervening sequence of 16 bases. The germline V gene yields SGDLS for CDR1 and YYNGEE for CDR2. Sequencing was carried out using peripheral blood. The chain is made from TRBV9 and TRBJ1-2; a confident D gene designation cannot be given. The receptor was isolated from a man aged 18 to 29 with active or convalescent COVID-19. The nucleotide sequence reads as follows: TGTGCCAGCAGCGTAACCGCATCTGAGGAATACTATGGCTACACCTTC. Its translation reads: CASSVTASEEYYGYTF.